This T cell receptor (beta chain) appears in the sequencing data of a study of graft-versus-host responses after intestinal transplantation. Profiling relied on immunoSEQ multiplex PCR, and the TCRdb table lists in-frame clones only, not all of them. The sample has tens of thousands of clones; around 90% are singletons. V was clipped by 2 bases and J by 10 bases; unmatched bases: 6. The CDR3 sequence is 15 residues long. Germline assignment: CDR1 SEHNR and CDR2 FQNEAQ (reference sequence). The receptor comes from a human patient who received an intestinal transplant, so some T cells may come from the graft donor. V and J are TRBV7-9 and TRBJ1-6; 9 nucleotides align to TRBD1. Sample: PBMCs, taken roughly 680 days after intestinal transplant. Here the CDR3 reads CASSLLTGGESPLHF. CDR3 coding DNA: TGTGCCAGCAGCTTACTTACAGGGGGCGAATCACCCCTCCACTTT.